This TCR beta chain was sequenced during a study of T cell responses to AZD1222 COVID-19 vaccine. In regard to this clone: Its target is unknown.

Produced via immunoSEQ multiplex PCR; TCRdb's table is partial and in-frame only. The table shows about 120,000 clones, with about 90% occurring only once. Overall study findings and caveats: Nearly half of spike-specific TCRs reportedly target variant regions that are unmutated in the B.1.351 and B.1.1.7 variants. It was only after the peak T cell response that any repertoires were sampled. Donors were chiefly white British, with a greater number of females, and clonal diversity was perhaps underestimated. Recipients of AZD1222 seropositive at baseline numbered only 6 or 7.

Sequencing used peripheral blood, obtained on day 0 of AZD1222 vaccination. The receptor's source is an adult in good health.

As DNA, the CDR3 is TGTGCCAGCAGCGTAACCAGCGGGGTATATAACAATGAGCAGTTCTTC. It yields the protein CASSVTSGVYNNEQFF. This sequence joins TRBV9 and TRBJ2-1; 7 bases align to TRBD2. With 1 base clipped from V and 5 bases from J, the junction kept 9 bases outside the gene matches. This CDR3 comprises 16 residues. Germline CDR1 and CDR2: SGDLS and YYNGEE.